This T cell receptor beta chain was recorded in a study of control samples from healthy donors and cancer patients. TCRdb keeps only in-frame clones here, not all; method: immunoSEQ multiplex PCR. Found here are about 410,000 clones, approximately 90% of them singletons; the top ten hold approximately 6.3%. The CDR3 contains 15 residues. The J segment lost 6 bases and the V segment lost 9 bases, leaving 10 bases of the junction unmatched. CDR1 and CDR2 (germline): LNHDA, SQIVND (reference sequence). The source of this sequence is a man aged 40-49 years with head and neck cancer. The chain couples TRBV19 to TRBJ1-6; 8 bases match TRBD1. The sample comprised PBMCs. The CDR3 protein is CASGAPGQVNSPLHF. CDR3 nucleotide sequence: TGTGCCAGCGGAGCCCCGGGACAGGTTAATTCACCCCTCCACTTT.